The clone carrying this T cell receptor beta chain was seen ten or more times. The data stem from a study of human T cells and chemical hapten exposure. Time point meaning: pre-sensitization, week 0. Treatment described: therapeutic diphenylcyclopropenone sensitization with weekly scalp DPC. TCRdb itself ran the RACE reads through MiXCR, one entry per CDR3 protein. The sample consists of more than 250,000 distinct CDR3 sequences, just under 8% of them appearing once. This CDR3 has 16 amino acids. V lost 3 bases and J 2 bases, leaving 14 bases between the germline ends. The rearrangement joins TRBV12-3 or TRBV12-4 to TRBJ2-1; a weak D match, TRBD2 (6 bases). The sequences come from whole blood, collected in connection with sensitization to the hapten diphenylcyclopropenone (DPC). The receptor was isolated from a man between 18 and 29 years old with alopecia areata. Some clones in this sample may be carry-over from other donors' samples. The CDR3 sequence is CASSLGFGGTYNEQFF. The CDR3, as DNA: TGTGCCAGCAGTTTGGGGTTCGGGGGAACCTACAATGAGCAGTTCTTC.